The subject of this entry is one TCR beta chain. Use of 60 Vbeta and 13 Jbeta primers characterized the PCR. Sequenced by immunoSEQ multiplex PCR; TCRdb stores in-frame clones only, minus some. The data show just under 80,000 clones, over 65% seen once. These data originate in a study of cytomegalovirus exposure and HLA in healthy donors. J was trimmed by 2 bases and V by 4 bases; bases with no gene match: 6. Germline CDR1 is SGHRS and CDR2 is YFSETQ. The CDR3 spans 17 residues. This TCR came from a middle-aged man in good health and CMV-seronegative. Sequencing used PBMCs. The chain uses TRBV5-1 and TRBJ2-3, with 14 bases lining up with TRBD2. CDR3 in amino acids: CASSTLTSGRATDTQYF. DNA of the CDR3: TGCGCCAGCAGCACATTGACTAGCGGGAGGGCCACAGATACGCAGTATTTT.